Listed below are T cell receptor beta chains from one sample, sequenced in a study of cytomegalovirus exposure and HLA in healthy donors. Clones were read by immunoSEQ multiplex PCR, and TCRdb kept only the in-frame ones, dropping some. The top ten hold approximately 2.4% of the sample, which has about 280,000 clones, 70% to 90% seen once. What was sequenced was PBMCs. These receptors were taken from a woman between 18 and 29 years old in good health and CMV-seronegative. The CDR3 runs from the conserved cysteine through the conserved F or W. A D gene is named only where the DNA matches it firmly. Clone size is shown for a subset of rows, as once, few, many or a class of expanded clone.

>TRBJ2-5|TRBV5-4|NA|13|NA
CASSLGQSETQYF
TGTGCCAGCAGCTTAGGACAGTCAGAGACCCAGTACTTC
>TRBJ2-1|TRBV19|TRBD2|14|NA
CASSSGGAYNEQFF
TGTGCCAGTAGTAGCGGGGGGGCATACAATGAGCAGTTCTTC
>TRBJ2-1|TRBV2|TRBD2|15|NA
CASSRGLAGYNEQFF
TGTGCCAGCAGTCGCGGACTAGCGGGTTACAATGAGCAGTTCTTC
>TRBJ2-7|TRBV2|NA|14|NA
CASSTGTTMREQYF
TGTGCCAGCAGTACCGGGACAACGATGAGGGAGCAGTACTTC
>TRBJ1-4|TRBV18|TRBD1|15|NA
CASSPSDRGREKLFF
TGTGCCAGCTCACCATCGGACAGGGGGCGGGAAAAACTGTTTTTT
>TRBJ2-7|TRBV7-9|TRBD2|16|NA
CASSTMGLAGGNEQYF
TGTGCCAGCAGCACGATGGGACTAGCGGGAGGGAACGAGCAGTACTTC
>TRBJ1-6|TRBV27|NA|14|NA
CASSFGSNNSPLHF
TGTGCCAGCAGTTTTGGCTCAAATAATTCACCCCTCCACTTT
>TRBJ2-2|TRBV29-1|NA|12|NA
CSVEGQHGELFF
TGCAGCGTTGAAGGACAGCACGGGGAGCTGTTTTTT
>TRBJ1-2|TRBV27|NA|14|NA
CASSFIDPGGGYTF
TGTGCCAGCAGTTTCATTGACCCCGGAGGTGGCTACACCTTC
>TRBJ2-1|TRBV5-4|TRBD2|18|NA
CASSSGTSGGALLDEQFF
TGTGCCAGCAGCTCCGGGACTAGCGGGGGGGCTCTCTTGGATGAGCAGTTCTTC
>TRBJ1-1|TRBV2|TRBD1|12|NA
CASSTGGWRAFF
TGTGCCAGCAGTACAGGGGGCTGGAGGGCTTTCTTT
>TRBJ2-7|TRBV25-1|NA|11|NA
CASSLVYEQYF
TGTGCCAGCAGCCTTGTCTACGAGCAGTACTTC
>TRBJ1-2|TRBV11-2|NA|14|once
CASSLDRNNYGYTF
TGTGCCAGCAGCCTAGACAGGAATAACTATGGCTACACCTTC
>TRBJ2-7|TRBV2|NA|14|NA
CASSEALADYEQYF
TGTGCCAGCAGTGAAGCCCTAGCTGACTACGAGCAGTACTTC
>TRBJ2-1|TRBV30|TRBD2|15|NA
CAWSVASGGFNEQFF
TGTGCCTGGAGTGTAGCTAGCGGGGGATTTAATGAGCAGTTCTTC
>TRBJ2-2|TRBV9|NA|15|NA
CASSIGGLNTGELFF
TGTGCCAGCAGCATCGGGGGGCTGAACACCGGGGAGCTGTTTTTT
>TRBJ2-3|TRBV5-4|TRBD1|15|NA
CASSGKTGSTDTQYF
TGTGCCAGCAGCGGAAAGACAGGGAGCACAGATACGCAGTATTTT
>TRBJ1-5|TRBV19|NA|15|NA
CATNRVGSSNQPQHF
TGTGCCACCAATAGGGTAGGGAGTAGCAATCAGCCCCAGCATTTT
>TRBJ1-5|TRBV23-1|TRBD1|20|NA
CASSLQGAASGGYSNQPQHF
TGCGCCAGCAGCCTCCAGGGGGCAGCCTCCGGCGGTTATAGCAATCAGCCCCAGCATTTT
>TRBJ2-7|TRBV4-1|TRBD2|17|NA
CASSQDERLAVPYEQYF
TGCGCCAGCAGCCAAGATGAGCGGCTAGCGGTTCCCTACGAGCAGTACTTC
>TRBJ1-1|TRBV5-1|NA|16|NA
CASSFTSPTGGTEAFF
TGCGCCAGCAGCTTTACATCTCCCACAGGCGGCACTGAAGCTTTCTTT
>TRBJ1-5|TRBV9|TRBD1|16|NA
CASSVGTGGFEQPQHF
TGTGCCAGCAGCGTGGGGACAGGGGGCTTCGAACAGCCCCAGCATTTT
>TRBJ2-1|TRBV13|NA|13|once
CASSLAGYNEQFF
TGTGCCAGCAGCTTAGCGGGTTACAATGAGCAGTTCTTC
>TRBJ1-2|TRBV5-1|NA|15|NA
CASSFGSYTPEGYTF
TGCGCCAGCAGCTTTGGATCTTATACCCCGGAGGGCTACACCTTC
>TRBJ2-7|TRBV5-1|NA|14|NA
CASSPRDFSYEQYF
TGCGCCAGCAGCCCCCGGGATTTCTCCTACGAGCAGTACTTC
>TRBJ2-2|TRBV19|TRBD2|18|NA
CATQKPTSGTRETGELFF
TGTGCCACTCAGAAGCCGACTAGCGGGACCAGAGAGACCGGGGAGCTGTTTTTT
>TRBJ2-1|TRBV5-4|TRBD2|15|NA
CASSSLAGGGNEQFF
TGTGCCAGCAGCTCCTTAGCGGGGGGCGGGAATGAGCAGTTCTTC
>TRBJ1-2|TRBV7-9|TRBD1|18|NA
CASSSPTQGAIIRGGYTF
TGTGCCAGCAGCTCACCAACACAGGGGGCTATCATAAGAGGGGGCTACACCTTC
>TRBJ2-7|TRBV11-1|TRBD2|15|NA
CASSLPRGGGYEQYF
TGTGCCAGCAGCCTCCCTCGTGGGGGGGGGTACGAGCAGTACTTC
>TRBJ2-1|TRBV12-5|NA|12|few
CASGLGLNEQFF
TGTGCTAGTGGTCTGGGGCTTAATGAGCAGTTCTTC
>TRBJ1-2|TRBV5-6|TRBD1|15|NA
CASSLWDRDGHGYTF
TGTGCCAGCAGCTTGTGGGACAGGGATGGTCATGGCTACACCTTC
>TRBJ2-1|TRBV10-1|NA|17|NA
CASSESEGLSSYNEQFF
TGCGCCAGCAGTGAGTCGGAGGGCCTAAGCTCCTACAATGAGCAGTTCTTC
>TRBJ2-7|TRBV11-2|TRBD2|13|NA
CASSLTGGYEQYF
TGTGCCAGCAGCTTAACGGGGGGGTACGAGCAGTACTTC
>TRBJ2-7|TRBV5-8|NA|15|NA
CASTVGGGSSYEQYF
TGTGCCAGCACAGTGGGAGGGGGGAGCTCCTACGAGCAGTACTTC
>TRBJ2-7|TRBV7-9|NA|12|NA
CSSSLATSEQYF
TGTTCCAGCAGCTTAGCTACGAGCGAGCAGTACTTC
>TRBJ1-1|TRBV10-3|NA|11|NA
CATDQGTEAFF
TGTGCCACGGATCAGGGGACTGAAGCTTTCTTT
>TRBJ2-7|TRBV5-4|TRBD2|15|NA
CASSLRRGGLYEQYF
TGTGCCAGCAGCTTGCGGCGGGGGGGGTTGTACGAGCAGTACTTC
>TRBJ1-2|TRBV7-9|TRBD1|15|NA
CASSPGTGERGGYTF
TGTGCCAGCAGCCCCGGGACAGGGGAACGAGGGGGCTACACCTTC
>TRBJ2-7|TRBV9|TRBD1|15|NA
CASSVTGTGTYEQYF
TGTGCCAGCAGCGTGACCGGGACAGGGACCTACGAGCAGTACTTC
>TRBJ2-1|TRBV7-3|NA|15|NA
CASSLNGGRYNEQFF
TGTGCCAGCAGCTTAAACGGGGGGCGTTATAATGAGCAGTTCTTC
>TRBJ1-5|TRBV5-1|TRBD1|15|NA
CASSLGTGVNQPQHF
TGCGCCAGCAGCTTGGGGACAGGGGTTAATCAGCCCCAGCATTTT
>TRBJ1-1|TRBV11-2|NA|16|NA
CASSQFPPAVNTEAFF
TGTGCCAGCAGTCAGTTCCCCCCGGCGGTGAACACTGAAGCTTTCTTT
>TRBJ1-2|TRBV2|NA|14|NA
CASRGESAPSGYTF
TGTGCCAGCAGGGGTGAGAGCGCCCCGTCCGGCTACACCTTC
>TRBJ1-5|TRBV6-6|NA|14|NA
CASSYSAVYQPQHF
TGTGCCAGCAGTTACTCGGCGGTATATCAGCCCCAGCATTTT
>TRBJ1-3|TRBV6-1|NA|13|NA
CANTISLGNTIYF
TGTGCCAACACCATCTCGCTTGGAAACACCATATATTTT
>TRBJ1-1|TRBV4-1|NA|16|NA
CASSQDLYRDKAEAFF
TGCGCCAGCAGCCAAGATCTATACAGGGATAAGGCTGAAGCTTTCTTT
>TRBJ2-1|TRBV11-2|TRBD2|12|NA
CASSDGGNEQFF
TGTGCCAGCAGCGACGGGGGGAATGAGCAGTTCTTC
>TRBJ1-3|TRBV15|NA|14|NA
CATSRVTTGNTIYF
TGTGCCACCAGCAGAGTAACAACTGGAAACACCATATATTTT